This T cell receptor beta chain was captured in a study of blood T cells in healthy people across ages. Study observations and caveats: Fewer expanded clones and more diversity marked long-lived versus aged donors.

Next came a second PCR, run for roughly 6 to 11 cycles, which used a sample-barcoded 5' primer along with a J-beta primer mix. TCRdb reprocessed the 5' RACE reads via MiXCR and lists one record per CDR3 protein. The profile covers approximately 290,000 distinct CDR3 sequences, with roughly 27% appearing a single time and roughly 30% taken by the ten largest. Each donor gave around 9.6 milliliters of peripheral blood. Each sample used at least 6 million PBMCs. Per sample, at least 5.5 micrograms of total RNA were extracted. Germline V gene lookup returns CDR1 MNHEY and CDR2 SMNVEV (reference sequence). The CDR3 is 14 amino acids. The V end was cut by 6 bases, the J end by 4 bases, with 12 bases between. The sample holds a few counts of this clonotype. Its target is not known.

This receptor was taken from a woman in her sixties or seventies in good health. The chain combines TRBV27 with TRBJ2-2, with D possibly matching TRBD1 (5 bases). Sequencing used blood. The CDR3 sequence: CASSLRAITGELFF. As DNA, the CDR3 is TGTGCCAGCAGCCTCAGGGCCATCACCGGGGAGCTGTTTTTT.